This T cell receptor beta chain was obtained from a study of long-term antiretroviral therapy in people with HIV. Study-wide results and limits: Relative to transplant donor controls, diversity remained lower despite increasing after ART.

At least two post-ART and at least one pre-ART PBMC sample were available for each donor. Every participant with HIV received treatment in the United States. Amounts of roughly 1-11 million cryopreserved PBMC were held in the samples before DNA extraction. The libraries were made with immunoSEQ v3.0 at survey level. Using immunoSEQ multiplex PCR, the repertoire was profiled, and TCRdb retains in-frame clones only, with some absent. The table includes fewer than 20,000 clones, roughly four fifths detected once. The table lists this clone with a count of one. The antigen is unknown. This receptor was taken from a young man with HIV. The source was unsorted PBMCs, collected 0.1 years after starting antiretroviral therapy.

The CDR3 loop is CASSAGTSGYEQYF. CDR3 nucleotide sequence: TGTGCCAGCAGCGCCGGGACTAGCGGGTACGAGCAGTACTTC. The J gene is TRBJ2-7, the V gene TRBV9, with 12 bases lining up with TRBD2. The CDR3 runs 14 residues. Germline lookup yields CDR1 SGDLS and CDR2 YYNGEE. Trimming at V came to 3 bases and at J to 4 bases, leaving 2 bases not matched to a gene.